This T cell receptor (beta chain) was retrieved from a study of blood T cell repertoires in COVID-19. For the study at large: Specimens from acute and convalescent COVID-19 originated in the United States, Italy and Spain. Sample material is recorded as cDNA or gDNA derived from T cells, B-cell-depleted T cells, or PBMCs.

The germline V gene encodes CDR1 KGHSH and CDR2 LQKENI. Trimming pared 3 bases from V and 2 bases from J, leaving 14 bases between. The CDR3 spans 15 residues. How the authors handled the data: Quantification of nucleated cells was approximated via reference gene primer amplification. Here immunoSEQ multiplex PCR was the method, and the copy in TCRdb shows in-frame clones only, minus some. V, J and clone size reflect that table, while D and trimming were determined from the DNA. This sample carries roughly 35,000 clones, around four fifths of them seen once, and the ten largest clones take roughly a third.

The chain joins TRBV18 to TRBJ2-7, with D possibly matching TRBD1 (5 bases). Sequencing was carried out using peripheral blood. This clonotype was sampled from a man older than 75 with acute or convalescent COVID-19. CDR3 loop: CASSPTDIGPYEQYF. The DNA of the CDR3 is TGTGCCAGCTCACCTACGGACATAGGTCCCTACGAGCAGTACTTC.